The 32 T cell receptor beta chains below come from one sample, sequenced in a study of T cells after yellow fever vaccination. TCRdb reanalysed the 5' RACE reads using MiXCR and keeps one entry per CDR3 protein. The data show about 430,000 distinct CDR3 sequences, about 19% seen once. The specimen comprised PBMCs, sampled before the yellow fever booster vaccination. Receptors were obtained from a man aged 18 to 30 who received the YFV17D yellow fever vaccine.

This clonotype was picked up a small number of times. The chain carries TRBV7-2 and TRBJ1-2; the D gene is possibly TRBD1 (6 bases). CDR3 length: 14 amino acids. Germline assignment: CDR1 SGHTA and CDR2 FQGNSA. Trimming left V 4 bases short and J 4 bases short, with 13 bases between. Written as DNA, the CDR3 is TGTGCCAGCAGCTCCCCGGGGGGGGCCTATGGCTACACCTTC. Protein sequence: CASSSPGGAYGYTF.

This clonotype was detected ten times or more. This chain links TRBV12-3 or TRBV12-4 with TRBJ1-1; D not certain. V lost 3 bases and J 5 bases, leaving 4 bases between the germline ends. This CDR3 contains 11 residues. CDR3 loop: CASSFLTEAFF. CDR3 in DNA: TGTGCCAGCAGTTTTTTGACTGAAGCTTTCTTT.

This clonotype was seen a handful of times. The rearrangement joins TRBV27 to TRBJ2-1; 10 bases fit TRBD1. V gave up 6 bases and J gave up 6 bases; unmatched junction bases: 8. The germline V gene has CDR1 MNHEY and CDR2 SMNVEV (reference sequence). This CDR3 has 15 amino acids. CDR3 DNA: TGTGCCAGCAGGCAACCGGGACAGGGGTCCAATGAGCAGTTCTTC. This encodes CASRQPGQGSNEQFF.

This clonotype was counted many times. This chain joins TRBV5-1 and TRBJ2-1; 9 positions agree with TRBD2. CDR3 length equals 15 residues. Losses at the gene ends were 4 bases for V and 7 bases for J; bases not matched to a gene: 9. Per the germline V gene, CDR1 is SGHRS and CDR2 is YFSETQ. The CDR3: CASSPRLAEKNEQFF. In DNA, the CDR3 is TGCGCCAGCAGCCCCAGACTAGCGGAGAAGAATGAGCAGTTCTTC.

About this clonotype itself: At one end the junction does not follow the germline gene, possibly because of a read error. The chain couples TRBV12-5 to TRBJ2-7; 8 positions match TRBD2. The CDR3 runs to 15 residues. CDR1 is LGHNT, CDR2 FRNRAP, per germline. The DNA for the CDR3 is TGTGGTAGTGGCCCCCCGGGGGGGAACGACTACGAGCAGTACTTC. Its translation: CGSGPPGGNDYEQYF.

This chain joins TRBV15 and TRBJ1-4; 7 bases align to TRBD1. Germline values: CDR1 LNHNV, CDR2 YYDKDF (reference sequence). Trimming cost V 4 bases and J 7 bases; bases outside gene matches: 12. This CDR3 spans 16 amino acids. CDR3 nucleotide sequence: TGTGCCACCAGCACAACCTACCGGGACAGTCGTGAAAAACTGTTTTTT. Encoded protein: CATSTTYRDSREKLFF. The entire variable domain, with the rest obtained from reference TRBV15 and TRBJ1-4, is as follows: DAMVIQNPRYQVTQFGKPVTLSCSQTLNHNVMYWYQQKSSQAPKLLFHYYDKDFNNEADTPDNFQSRRPNTSFCFLDIRSPGLGDTAMYLCATSTTYRDSREKLFFGSGTQLSVL.

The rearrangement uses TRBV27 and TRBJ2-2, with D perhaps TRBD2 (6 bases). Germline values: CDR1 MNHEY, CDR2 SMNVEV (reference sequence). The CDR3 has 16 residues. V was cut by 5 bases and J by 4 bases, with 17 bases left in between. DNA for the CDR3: TGTGCCAGCAGTCCTCCACCGGGGGTCGGCACCGGGGAGCTGTTTTTT. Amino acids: CASSPPPGVGTGELFF.

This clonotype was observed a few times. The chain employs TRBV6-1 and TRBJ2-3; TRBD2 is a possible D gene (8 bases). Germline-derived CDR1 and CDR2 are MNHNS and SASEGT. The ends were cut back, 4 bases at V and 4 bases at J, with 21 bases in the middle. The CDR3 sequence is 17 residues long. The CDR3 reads CASSARQGVGGADTQYF. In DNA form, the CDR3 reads TGTGCCAGCAGTGCCCGACAGGGTGTCGGGGGGGCAGATACGCAGTATTTT.

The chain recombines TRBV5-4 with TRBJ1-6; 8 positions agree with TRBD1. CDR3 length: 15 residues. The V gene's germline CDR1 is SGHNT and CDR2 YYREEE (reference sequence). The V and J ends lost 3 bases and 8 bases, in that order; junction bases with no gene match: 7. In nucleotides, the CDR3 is TGTGCCAGCAGCTCAAGCGGACAGGGAGATTCACCCCTCCACTTT. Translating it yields CASSSSGQGDSPLHF.

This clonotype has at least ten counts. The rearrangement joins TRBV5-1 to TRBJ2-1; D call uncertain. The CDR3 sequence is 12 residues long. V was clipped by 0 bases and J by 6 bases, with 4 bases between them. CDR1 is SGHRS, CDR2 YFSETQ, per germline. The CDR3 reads CASSLAANEQFF. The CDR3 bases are TGCGCCAGCAGCTTGGCGGCCAATGAGCAGTTCTTC.

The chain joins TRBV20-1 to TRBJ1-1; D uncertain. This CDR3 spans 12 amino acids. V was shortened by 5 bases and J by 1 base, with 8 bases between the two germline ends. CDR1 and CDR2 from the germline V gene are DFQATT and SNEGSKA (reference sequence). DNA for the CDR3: TGCAGTGCTGGTACACCGAACACTGAAGCTTTCTTT. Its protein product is CSAGTPNTEAFF.

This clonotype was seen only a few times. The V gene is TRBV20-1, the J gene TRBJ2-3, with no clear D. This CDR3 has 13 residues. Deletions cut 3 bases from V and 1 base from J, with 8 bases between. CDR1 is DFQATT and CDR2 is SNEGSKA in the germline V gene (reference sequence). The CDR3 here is CSASMGGTDTQYF. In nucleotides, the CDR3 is TGCAGTGCTAGTATGGGCGGCACAGATACGCAGTATTTT.

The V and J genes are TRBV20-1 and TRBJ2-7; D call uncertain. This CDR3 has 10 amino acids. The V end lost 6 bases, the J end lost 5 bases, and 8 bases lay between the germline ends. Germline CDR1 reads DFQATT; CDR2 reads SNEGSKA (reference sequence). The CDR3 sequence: CSAFGNEQYF. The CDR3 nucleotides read TGCAGTGCCTTTGGCAACGAGCAGTACTTC.

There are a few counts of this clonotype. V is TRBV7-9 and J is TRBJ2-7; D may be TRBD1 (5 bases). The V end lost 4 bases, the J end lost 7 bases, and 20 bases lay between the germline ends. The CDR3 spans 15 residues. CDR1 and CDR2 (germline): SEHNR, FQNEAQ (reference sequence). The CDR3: CASSSRGHPDGEQYF. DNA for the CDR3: TGTGCCAGCAGCTCCCGAGGACACCCGGATGGGGAGCAGTACTTC.

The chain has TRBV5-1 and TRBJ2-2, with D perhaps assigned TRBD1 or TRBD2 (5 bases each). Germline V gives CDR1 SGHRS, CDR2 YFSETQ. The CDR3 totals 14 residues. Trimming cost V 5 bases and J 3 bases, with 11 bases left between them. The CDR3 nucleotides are TGCGCCAGCAGGTCCGGGACCTACACCGGGGAGCTGTTTTTT. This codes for CASRSGTYTGELFF.

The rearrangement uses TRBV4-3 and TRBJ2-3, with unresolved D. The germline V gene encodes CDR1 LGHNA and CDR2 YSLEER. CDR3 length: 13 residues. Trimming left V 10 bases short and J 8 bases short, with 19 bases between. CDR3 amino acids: CATRDMPKGTQYF. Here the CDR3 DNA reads TGCGCCACCAGAGACATGCCGAAGGGTACGCAGTATTTT.

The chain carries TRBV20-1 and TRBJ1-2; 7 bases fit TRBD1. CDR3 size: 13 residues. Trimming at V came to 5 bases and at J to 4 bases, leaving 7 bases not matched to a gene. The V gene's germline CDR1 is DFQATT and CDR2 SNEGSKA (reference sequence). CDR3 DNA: TGCAGTGCTGGAAACAGGGGTGCCTATGGCTACACCTTC. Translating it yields CSAGNRGAYGYTF.

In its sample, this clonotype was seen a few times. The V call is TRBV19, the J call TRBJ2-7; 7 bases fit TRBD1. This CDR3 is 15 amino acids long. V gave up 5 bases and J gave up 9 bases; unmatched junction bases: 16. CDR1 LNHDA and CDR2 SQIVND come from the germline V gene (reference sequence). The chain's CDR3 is CASSPYDRAPIGQYF. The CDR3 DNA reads TGTGCCAGTAGTCCTTATGACAGGGCTCCTATTGGGCAGTACTTC.

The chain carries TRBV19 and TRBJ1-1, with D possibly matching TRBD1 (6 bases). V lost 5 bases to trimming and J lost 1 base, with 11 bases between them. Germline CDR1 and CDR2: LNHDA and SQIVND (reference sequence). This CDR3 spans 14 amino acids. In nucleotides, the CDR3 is TGTGCCAGTAGTGTCCAGGGGCCGAACACTGAAGCTTTCTTT. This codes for CASSVQGPNTEAFF.

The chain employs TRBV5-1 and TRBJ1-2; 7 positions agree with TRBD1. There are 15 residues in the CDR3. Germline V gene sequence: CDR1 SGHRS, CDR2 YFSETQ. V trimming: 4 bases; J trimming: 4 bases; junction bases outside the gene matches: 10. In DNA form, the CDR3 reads TGCGCCAGCAGCGGAACAGGGGTGATTCCCTATGGCTACACCTTC. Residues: CASSGTGVIPYGYTF.

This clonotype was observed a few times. The chain's CDR3 is CASSLRSFDSSTDTQYF. In DNA, the CDR3 is TGTGCCAGCAGCTTAAGGAGTTTTGATTCGAGCACAGATACGCAGTATTTT. The rearrangement uses TRBV7-6 and TRBJ2-3; no clear D. Germline V gene sequence: CDR1 SGHVS, CDR2 FNYEAQ. V was clipped by 2 bases and J by 0 bases, with 15 bases between them. The CDR3 length is 17 residues.

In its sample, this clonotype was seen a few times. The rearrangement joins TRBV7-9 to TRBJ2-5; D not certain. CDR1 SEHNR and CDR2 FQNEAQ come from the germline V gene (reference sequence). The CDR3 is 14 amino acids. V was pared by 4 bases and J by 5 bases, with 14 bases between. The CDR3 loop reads CASSSGLPWETQYF. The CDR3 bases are TGTGCCAGCAGCTCCGGTCTTCCGTGGGAGACCCAGTACTTC.

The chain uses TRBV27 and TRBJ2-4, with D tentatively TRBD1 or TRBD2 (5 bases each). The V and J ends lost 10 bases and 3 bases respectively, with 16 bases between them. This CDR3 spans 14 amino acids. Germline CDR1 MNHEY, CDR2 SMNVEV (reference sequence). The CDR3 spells CATKGPRGKNIQYF. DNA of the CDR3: TGTGCCACCAAGGGACCCCGGGGCAAAAACATTCAGTACTTC.

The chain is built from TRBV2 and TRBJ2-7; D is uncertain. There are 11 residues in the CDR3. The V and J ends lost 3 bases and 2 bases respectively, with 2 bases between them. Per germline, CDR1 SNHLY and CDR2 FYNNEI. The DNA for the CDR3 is TGTGCCAGCAGTGACGCCTACGAGCAGTACGTC. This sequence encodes CASSDAYEQYV.

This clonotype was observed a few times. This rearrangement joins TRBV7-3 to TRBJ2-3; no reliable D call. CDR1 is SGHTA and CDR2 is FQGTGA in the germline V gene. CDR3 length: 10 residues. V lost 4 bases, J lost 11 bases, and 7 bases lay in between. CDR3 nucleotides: TGTGCCAGCAGCTGGGCGTGGCAGTATTTT. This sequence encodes CASSWAWQYF.

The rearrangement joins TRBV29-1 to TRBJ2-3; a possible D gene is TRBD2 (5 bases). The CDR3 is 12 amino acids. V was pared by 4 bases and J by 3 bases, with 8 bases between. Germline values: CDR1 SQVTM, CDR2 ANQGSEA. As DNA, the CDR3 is TGCAGCGTTGGGACTGAGACAGATACGCAGTATTTT. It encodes CSVGTETDTQYF.

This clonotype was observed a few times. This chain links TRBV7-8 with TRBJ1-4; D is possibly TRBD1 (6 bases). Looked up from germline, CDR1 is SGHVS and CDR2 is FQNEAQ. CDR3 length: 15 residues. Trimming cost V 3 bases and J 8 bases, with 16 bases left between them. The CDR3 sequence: CASSFGTGIGEKLFF. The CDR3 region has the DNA TGTGCCAGCAGCTTTGGTACAGGGATCGGGGAAAAACTGTTTTTT. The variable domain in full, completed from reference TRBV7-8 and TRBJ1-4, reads GAGVSQSPRYKVAKRGQDVALRCDPISGHVSLFWYQQALGQGPEFLTYFQNEAQLDKSGLPSDRFFAERPEGSVSTLKIQRTQQEDSAVYLCASSFGTGIGEKLFFGSGTQLSVL.

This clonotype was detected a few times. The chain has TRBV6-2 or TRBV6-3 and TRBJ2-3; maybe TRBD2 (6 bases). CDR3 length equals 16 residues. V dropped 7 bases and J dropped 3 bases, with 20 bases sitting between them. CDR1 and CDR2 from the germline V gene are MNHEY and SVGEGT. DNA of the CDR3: TGTGCCAGCACCTACTCCGGAGGAGGAGGGACAGATACGCAGTATTTT. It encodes CASTYSGGGGTDTQYF.

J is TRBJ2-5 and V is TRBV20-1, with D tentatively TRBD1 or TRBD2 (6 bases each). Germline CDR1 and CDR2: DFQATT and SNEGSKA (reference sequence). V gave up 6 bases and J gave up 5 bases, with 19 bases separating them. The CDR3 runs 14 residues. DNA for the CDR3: TGCAGTGCAAGGACCGGGGGCTTCGCCGAGACCCAGTACTTC. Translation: CSARTGGFAETQYF.

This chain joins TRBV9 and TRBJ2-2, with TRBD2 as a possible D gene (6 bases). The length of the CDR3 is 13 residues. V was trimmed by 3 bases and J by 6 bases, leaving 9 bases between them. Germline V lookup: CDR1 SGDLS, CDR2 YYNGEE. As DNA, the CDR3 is TGTGCCAGCAGCGGGAGGGTTGCCGGGGAGCTGTTTTTT. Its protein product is CASSGRVAGELFF.

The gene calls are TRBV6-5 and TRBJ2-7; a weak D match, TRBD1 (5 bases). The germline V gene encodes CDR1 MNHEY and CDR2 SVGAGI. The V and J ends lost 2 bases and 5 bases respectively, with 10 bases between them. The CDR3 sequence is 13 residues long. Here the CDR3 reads CASSYTGLNEQYF. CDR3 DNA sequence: TGTGCCAGCAGTTACACAGGTCTGAACGAGCAGTACTTC.

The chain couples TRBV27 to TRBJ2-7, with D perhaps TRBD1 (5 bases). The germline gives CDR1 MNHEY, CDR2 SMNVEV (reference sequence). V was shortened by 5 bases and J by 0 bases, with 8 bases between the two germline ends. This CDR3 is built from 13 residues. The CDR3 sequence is CASSGASSYEQYF. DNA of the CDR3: TGTGCCAGCAGTGGGGCGAGCTCCTACGAGCAGTACTTC.